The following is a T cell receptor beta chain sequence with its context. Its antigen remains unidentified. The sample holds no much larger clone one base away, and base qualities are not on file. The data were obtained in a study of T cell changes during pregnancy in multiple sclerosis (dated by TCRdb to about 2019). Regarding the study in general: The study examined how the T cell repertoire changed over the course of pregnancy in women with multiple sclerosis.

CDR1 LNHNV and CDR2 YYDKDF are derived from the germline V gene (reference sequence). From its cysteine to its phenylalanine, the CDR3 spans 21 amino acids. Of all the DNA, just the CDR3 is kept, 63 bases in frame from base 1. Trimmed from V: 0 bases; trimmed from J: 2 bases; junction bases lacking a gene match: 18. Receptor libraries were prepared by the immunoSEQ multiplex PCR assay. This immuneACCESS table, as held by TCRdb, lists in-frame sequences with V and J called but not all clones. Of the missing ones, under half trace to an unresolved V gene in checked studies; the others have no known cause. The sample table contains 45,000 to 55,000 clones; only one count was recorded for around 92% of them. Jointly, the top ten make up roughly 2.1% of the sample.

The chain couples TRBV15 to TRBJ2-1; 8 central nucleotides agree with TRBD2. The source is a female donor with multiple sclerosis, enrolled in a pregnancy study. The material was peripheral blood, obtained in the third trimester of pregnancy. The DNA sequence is TGTGCCACCAGCAGAGATTCCGGGCGGCTAGCGGGCGCTCAGACCTACAATGAGCAGTTCTTC. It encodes CATSRDSGRLAGAQTYNEQFF.